This T cell receptor (beta chain) emerged from a study of metastatic and nonmetastatic thyroid tumors. This clone was observed at least ten times. Among the patients, none had received any treatment before thyroid surgery. Study processing details: Building a distant-metastasis classifier for papillary thyroid cancer drew on CDR3 differences across clinicopathological groups. With MiXCR, TCRdb called clones anew from the PCR reads. TCRdb's processing, not the study's, gives the V and J calls here. This repertoire shows around 26,000 clones, about 13% found once; its top ten account for 15% to 20%. V gave up 2 bases and J gave up 0 bases, with 8 bases separating them. The CDR3 runs 14 residues. Germline lookup yields CDR1 SGHTA and CDR2 FQGNSA.

This sequence was found in a female donor with papillary thyroid cancer or a benign thyroid nodule (not recorded which). Some clones in this sample may be carry-over from other donors' samples. The sequenced material came from blood. The chain combines TRBV7-2 with TRBJ2-7; D is ambiguous. Here the CDR3 DNA reads TGTGCCAGCAGCTTAACAGACGTCTCCTACGAGCAGTACTTC. Its translation is CASSLTDVSYEQYF.